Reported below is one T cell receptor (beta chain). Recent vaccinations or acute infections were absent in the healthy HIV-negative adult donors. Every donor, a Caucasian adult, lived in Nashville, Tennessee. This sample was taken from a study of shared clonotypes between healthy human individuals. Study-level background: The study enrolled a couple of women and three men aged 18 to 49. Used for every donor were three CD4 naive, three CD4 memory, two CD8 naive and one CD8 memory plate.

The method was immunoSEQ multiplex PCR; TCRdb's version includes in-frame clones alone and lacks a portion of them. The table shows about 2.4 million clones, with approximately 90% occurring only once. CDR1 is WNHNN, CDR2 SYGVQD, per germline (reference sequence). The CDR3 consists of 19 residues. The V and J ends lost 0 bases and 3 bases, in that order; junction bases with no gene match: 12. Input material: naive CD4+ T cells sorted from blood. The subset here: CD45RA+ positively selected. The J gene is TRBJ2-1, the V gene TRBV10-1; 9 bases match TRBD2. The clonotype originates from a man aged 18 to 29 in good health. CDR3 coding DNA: TGCGCCAGCAGTGAGTCGATGTCTAGCGGGACCTCCAACTACAATGAGCAGTTCTTC. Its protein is CASSESMSSGTSNYNEQFF.